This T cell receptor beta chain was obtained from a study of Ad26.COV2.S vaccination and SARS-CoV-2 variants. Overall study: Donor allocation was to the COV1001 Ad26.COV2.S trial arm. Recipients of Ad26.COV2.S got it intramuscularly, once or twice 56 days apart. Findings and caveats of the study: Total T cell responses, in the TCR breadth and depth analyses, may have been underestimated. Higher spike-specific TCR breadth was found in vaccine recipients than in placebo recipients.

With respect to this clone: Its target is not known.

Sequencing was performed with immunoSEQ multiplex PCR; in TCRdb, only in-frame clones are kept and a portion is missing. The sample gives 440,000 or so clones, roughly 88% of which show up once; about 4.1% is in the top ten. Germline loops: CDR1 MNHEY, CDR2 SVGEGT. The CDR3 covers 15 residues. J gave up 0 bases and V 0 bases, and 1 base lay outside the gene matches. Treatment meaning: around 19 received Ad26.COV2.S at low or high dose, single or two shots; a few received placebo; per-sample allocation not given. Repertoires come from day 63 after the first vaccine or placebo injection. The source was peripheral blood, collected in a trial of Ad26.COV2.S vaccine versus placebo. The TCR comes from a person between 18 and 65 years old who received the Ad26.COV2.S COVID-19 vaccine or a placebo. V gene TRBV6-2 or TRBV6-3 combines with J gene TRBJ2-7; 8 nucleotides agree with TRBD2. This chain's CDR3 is CASSYSRGVSYEQYF. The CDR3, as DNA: TGTGCCAGCAGTTACTCGCGGGGGGTCTCCTACGAGCAGTACTTC.